One sample yielded the 21 T cell receptor beta chains listed below, sequenced in a study of T-cell reconstitution after alpha-beta-depleted transplantation in children. It was with unique molecular identifiers that the TCRbeta library was prepared. TCRdb reprocessed the PCR reads with MiXCR, giving one entry per CDR3 protein. This sample has about 580,000 distinct CDR3 sequences; approximately 22% occur once, and the top ten carry 13% to 15%. The input for sequencing was PBMCs, mostly from graft donor cells, taken 360 days after TCRalphabeta/CD19-depleted stem cell transplant. The receptors stem from a boy less than two years old who had a stem cell transplant for acute myeloid leukemia, so the T cells may come from the graft donor.

The V call is TRBV6-5, the J call TRBJ1-1; perhaps TRBD1 as D (5 bases). The V end lost 3 bases, the J end lost 6 bases, and 8 bases lay between the germline ends. CDR1 is MNHEY and CDR2 is SVGAGI in the germline V gene. The CDR3 has 12 amino acids. CDR3 bases: TGTGCCAGCAGTTATTGGGGGGCTGAAGCTTTCTTT. As protein: CASSYWGAEAFF.

V is TRBV29-1 and J is TRBJ1-5, with TRBD1 matching over 9 bases. The CDR3 runs 15 residues. CDR1 and CDR2 (germline): SQVTM, ANQGSEA. The ends lost 6 bases at V and 7 bases at J; junction bases unmatched: 13. The CDR3 bases are TGCAGCGTATCCTCCGGGACAGGGAGGCGGCAGCCCCAGCATTTT. It codes for CSVSSGTGRRQPQHF.

The chain employs TRBV20-1 and TRBJ2-3; 10 positions match TRBD1. The V segment lost 6 bases and the J segment 0 bases; nucleotides outside the gene matches: 15. Germline CDR1 reads DFQATT; CDR2 reads SNEGSKA (reference sequence). This CDR3 is 18 amino acids long. Here the CDR3 DNA reads TGCAGTGCGCTAGTAGGACCGGGACAGGGGCTAAGCACAGATACGCAGTATTTT. Amino acid sequence: CSALVGPGQGLSTDTQYF.

The chain uses TRBV20-1 and TRBJ2-3, with TRBD1 matching 8 bases. CDR1 DFQATT and CDR2 SNEGSKA come from the germline V gene (reference sequence). CDR3 length equals 14 residues. The J segment lost 1 base and the V segment lost 6 bases, leaving 6 bases of the junction unmatched. The DNA of the CDR3 is TGCAGTGCGATCAGGGGGCCGCGCACAGATACGCAGTATTTT. Encoded protein: CSAIRGPRTDTQYF.

This clonotype was detected only a few times. The chain combines TRBV29-1 with TRBJ2-1; a possible D gene is TRBD2 (6 bases). This CDR3 is 13 amino acids long. Trimming shortened V by 4 bases and J by 7 bases, and 14 bases separated the two germline ends. Germline V gene sequence: CDR1 SQVTM, CDR2 ANQGSEA. CDR3 DNA sequence: TGCAGCGTTGCATTCAGACTAGGGAATGAGCAGTTCTTC. Translation: CSVAFRLGNEQFF.

This clonotype was seen a handful of times. The rearrangement links TRBV5-1 to TRBJ2-1; D not certain. Germline V gene data show CDR1 as SGHRS and CDR2 as YFSETQ. V lost 5 bases and J 0 bases, leaving 18 bases between the germline ends. This CDR3 comprises 17 residues. The CDR3 loop is CASRVSPLPSSYNEQFF. As DNA, the CDR3 is TGCGCCAGCAGAGTCAGCCCCCTTCCTAGCTCCTACAATGAGCAGTTCTTC. Full variable domain (remainder filled in from reference TRBV5-1 and TRBJ2-1): KAGVTQTPRYLIKTRGQQVTLSCSPISGHRSVSWYQQTPGQGLQFLFEYFSETQRNKGNFPGRFSGRQFSNSRSEMNVSTLELGDSALYLCASRVSPLPSSYNEQFFGPGTRLTVL.

V usage is TRBV20-1 and J usage is TRBJ2-1, with TRBD2 matching over 10 bases. CDR3 length equals 15 residues. V lost 5 bases and J lost 4; bases outside the gene matches: 8. Germline-derived CDR1 and CDR2 are DFQATT and SNEGSKA (reference sequence). CDR3: CSAPQAGGFYNEQFF. For the CDR3, the DNA is TGCAGTGCTCCCCAAGCGGGGGGGTTTTACAATGAGCAGTTCTTC.

This clonotype was seen at least ten times. This sequence joins TRBV12-3 or TRBV12-4 and TRBJ1-6; 9 bases align to TRBD1. V shed 5 bases and J 9 bases; nucleotides not matched to a gene: 11. This CDR3 has 16 residues. The CDR3 loop reads CASSPGQGRYGSPLHF. CDR3 nucleotide sequence: TGTGCCAGCAGTCCGGGACAGGGCAGATATGGTTCACCCCTCCACTTT.

This clonotype was detected ten times or more. This chain links TRBV29-1 with TRBJ2-4; the D gene is possibly TRBD2 (5 bases). The V and J ends lost 4 bases and 1 base respectively, with 17 bases between them. The CDR3 totals 16 residues. Looked up from germline, CDR1 is SQVTM and CDR2 is ANQGSEA. The CDR3 coding sequence is TGCAGCGTTGTGGGAGTTGGGTTGAGGGCCAAAAACATTCAGTACTTC. Its translation is CSVVGVGLRAKNIQYF.

The genes are TRBV14 and TRBJ2-7; D gene ambiguous. Trimming shortened V by 0 bases and J by 10 bases, and 13 bases separated the two germline ends. The germline CDR1 and CDR2 sequences are SGHDN and FVKESK. This CDR3 is built from 13 residues. In DNA form, the CDR3 reads TGTGCCAGCAGCCAAGAGGGCAGGCCTCCCCAGTACTTC. It specifies CASSQEGRPPQYF.

This clonotype was counted a few times. The V and J genes are TRBV5-5 and TRBJ2-1, with a tentative D call TRBD2 (6 bases). Germline CDR1 reads SGHKS; CDR2 reads YYEKEE (reference sequence). V lost 1 base, J lost 8 bases, and 16 bases lay in between. This CDR3 region has 15 residues. In nucleotides, the CDR3 is TGTGCCAGCAGCTTGTTCATGGAGGGGCACGATGAGCAGTTCTTC. Amino acid sequence: CASSLFMEGHDEQFF. Drawing the rest from reference TRBV5-5 and TRBJ2-1, the complete variable domain is DAGVTQSPTHLIKTRGQQVTLRCSPISGHKSVSWYQQVLGQGPQFIFQYYEKEERGRGNFPDRFSARQFPNYSSELNVNALLLGDSALYLCASSLFMEGHDEQFFGPGTRLTVL.

This clonotype was counted at least ten times. The CDR3 nucleotides are TGTGCCAGCGTGGGCGGCTACGAGCAGTACTTC. Protein product: CASVGGYEQYF. J is TRBJ2-7 and V is TRBV27; D unresolved. Germline V lookup: CDR1 MNHEY, CDR2 SMNVEV (reference sequence). CDR3 length equals 11 residues. V lost 8 bases to trimming and J lost 3 bases, with 8 bases between them.

The J gene is TRBJ1-1, the V gene TRBV29-1; TRBD1 matches 7 bases. This CDR3 is 13 amino acids long. V lost 7 bases to trimming and J lost 0 bases; unmatched junction nucleotides: 5. Per the germline V gene, CDR1 is SQVTM and CDR2 is ANQGSEA. The CDR3 region has the DNA TGCAGCGCCCAGGGGGGCATGAACACTGAAGCTTTCTTT. It codes for CSAQGGMNTEAFF. The full variable domain, its missing parts supplied by reference TRBV29-1 and TRBJ1-1, is SAVISQKPSRDICQRGTSLTIQCQVDSQVTMMFWYRQQPGQSLTLIATANQGSEATYESGFVIDKFPISRPNLTFSTLTVSNMSPEDSSIYLCSAQGGMNTEAFFGQGTRLTVV.

The chain joins TRBV4-1 to TRBJ2-1, with 10 nucleotides matching TRBD1. CDR1 MGHRA and CDR2 YSYEKL come from the germline V gene. The trim removed 6 bases at V and 11 bases at J, leaving 10 bases unmatched. The CDR3 has 14 amino acids. The CDR3 region has the DNA TGCGCCAGCAGTGATTTTGGGACAGGGGCCCAGCAGTTCTTC. It yields the protein CASSDFGTGAQQFF.

The V call is TRBV7-9, the J call TRBJ2-7, with TRBD1 matching over 9 bases. V lost 5 bases and J lost 6; bases outside the gene matches: 8. Germline V gene sequence: CDR1 SEHNR, CDR2 FQNEAQ (reference sequence). This CDR3 region has 14 residues. The CDR3 sequence is CASSPDRGTSEQYV. The DNA for the CDR3 is TGTGCCAGCAGCCCAGACAGGGGGACATCCGAGCAGTACGTC.

The chain joins TRBV20-1 to TRBJ2-3; TRBD2 aligns across 10 bases. V was clipped by 5 bases and J by 5 bases; unmatched bases: 4. This CDR3 has 13 amino acids. CDR1 and CDR2 (germline): DFQATT, SNEGSKA (reference sequence). CDR3 sequence reads: CSAFGTSEDTQYF. The CDR3 DNA reads as TGCAGTGCTTTCGGGACTAGCGAAGATACGCAGTATTTT.

At least ten counts were recorded for this clonotype. The chain uses TRBV7-9 and TRBJ2-1, with 8 bases identical to TRBD2. The germline CDR1 and CDR2 sequences are SEHNR and FQNEAQ (reference sequence). V lost 2 bases, J lost 7 bases, and 13 bases stayed unmatched. The CDR3 extends over 17 amino acids. The CDR3 DNA is TGTGCCAGCAGCTTATCATTTACGGGGGGGCCGGGAAATGAGCAGTTCTTC. Residues: CASSLSFTGGPGNEQFF.

This clonotype occurred a few times. The chain links TRBV29-1 to TRBJ2-1; 7 positions agree with TRBD2. The CDR3 has 14 amino acids. CDR1 and CDR2 from the germline V gene are SQVTM and ANQGSEA. The trim removed 4 bases at V and 3 bases at J, leaving 6 bases unmatched. The CDR3, as DNA: TGCAGCGTTGGTGGTCTAGCGGACTACAATGAGCAGTTCTTC. It codes for CSVGGLADYNEQFF.

Ten or more counts support this clonotype. J is TRBJ2-1 and V is TRBV29-1, with TRBD1 matching 7 bases. This CDR3 comprises 15 residues. From germline, CDR1 is SQVTM and CDR2 ANQGSEA. V lost 3 bases, J lost 1 base, and 6 bases stayed unmatched. The CDR3 region is CSVEGTEASYNEQFF. As DNA, the CDR3 is TGCAGCGTTGAGGGGACAGAGGCTTCCTACAATGAGCAGTTCTTC.

This clonotype showed up many times. The chain combines TRBV12-3 or TRBV12-4 with TRBJ1-6; TRBD1 matches at 7 bases. V dropped 6 bases and J dropped 0; count of bases not matched to a gene: 17. There are 20 residues in the CDR3. In DNA, the CDR3 is TGTGCCAGCAGCTTCCAGGGGGAATTAACAAGGAGCTCCTATAATTCACCCCTCCACTTT. It is translated as CASSFQGELTRSSYNSPLHF.

Only a few counts were recorded for this clonotype. The rearrangement joins TRBV20-1 to TRBJ1-2, with D maybe TRBD1 (5 bases). V gave up 6 bases and J gave up 5 bases, with 16 bases separating them. The CDR3 covers 13 residues. Germline V gives CDR1 DFQATT, CDR2 SNEGSKA (reference sequence). The CDR3 region has the DNA TGCAGTGCCCCGACTAGAGGGGTTTATGGCTACACCTTC. As protein: CSAPTRGVYGYTF.